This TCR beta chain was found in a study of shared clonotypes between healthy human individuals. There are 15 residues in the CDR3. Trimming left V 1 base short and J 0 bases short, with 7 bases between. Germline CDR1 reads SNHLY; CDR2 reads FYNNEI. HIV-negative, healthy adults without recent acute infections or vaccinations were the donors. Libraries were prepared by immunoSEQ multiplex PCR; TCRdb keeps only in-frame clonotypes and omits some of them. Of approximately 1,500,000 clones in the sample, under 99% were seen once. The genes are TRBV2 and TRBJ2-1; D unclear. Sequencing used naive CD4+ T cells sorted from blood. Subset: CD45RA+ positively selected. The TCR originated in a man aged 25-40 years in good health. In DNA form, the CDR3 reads TGTGCCAGCAGTGAAGGGGCTGGCTCCTACAATGAGCAGTTCTTC. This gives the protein CASSEGAGSYNEQFF. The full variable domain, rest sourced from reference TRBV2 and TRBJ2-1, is EPEVTQTPSHQVTQMGQEVILRCVPISNHLYFYWYRQILGQKVEFLVSFYNNEISEKSEIFDDQFSVERPDGSNFTLKIRSTKLEDSAMYFCASSEGAGSYNEQFFGPGTRLTVL.